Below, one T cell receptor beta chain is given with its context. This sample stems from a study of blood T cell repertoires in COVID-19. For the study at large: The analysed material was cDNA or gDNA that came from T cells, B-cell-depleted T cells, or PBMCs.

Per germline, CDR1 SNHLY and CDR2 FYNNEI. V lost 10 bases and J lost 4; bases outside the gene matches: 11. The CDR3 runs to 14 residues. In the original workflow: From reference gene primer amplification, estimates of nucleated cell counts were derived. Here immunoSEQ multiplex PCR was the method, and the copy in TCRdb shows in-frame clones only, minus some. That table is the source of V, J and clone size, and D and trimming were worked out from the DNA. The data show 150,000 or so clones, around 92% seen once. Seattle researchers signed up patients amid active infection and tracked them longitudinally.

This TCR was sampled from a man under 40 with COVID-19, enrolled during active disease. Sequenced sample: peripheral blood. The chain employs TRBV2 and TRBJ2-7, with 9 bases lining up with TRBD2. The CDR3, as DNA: TGTGCCACCAACCCGGGACTAGCTTTATACGAGCAGTACTTC. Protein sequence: CATNPGLALYEQYF.